Sequencing of this T cell receptor (beta chain) was carried out in a study of metastatic and nonmetastatic thyroid tumors (dated by TCRdb to 2020 to 2022). Notes on the research overall: For patients with malignant and with benign thyroid disease, the researchers compared repertoires between peripheral blood samples and tumor or nodule tissue samples.

The investigation overall reported the following: In both blood and tumor samples, TCR beta diversity was reported to be significantly higher in malignant tumors than in benign nodules.

Library preparation was by PCR. The run used an Illumina HiSeq 4000. High-throughput sequencing was used to profile the TCR beta-chain CDR3 region of each patient. Per the authors' processing: The researchers built a classifier to tell apart papillary thyroid cancer patients with distant metastasis, based on CDR3 differences among clinicopathological groups. To measure repertoire diversity the researchers used the Shannon index, while the Morisita-Horn index served to gauge how similar the tumor and blood repertoires were. TCRdb reprocessed the public reads (quality trimming at Q25 with fastp, clone calling with MiXCR) and kept in-frame beta chains. None of the V and J calls come from the authors' own analysis; TCRdb made them. The sample data list about 16,000 clones, and roughly 32% of these were observed just once. The ten largest account for 8% to 11% of the sample. This clone is regarded as medium-sized (0.01 to 0.1%). Its specific antigen is unknown. Base qualities are not recorded, but no much larger clone differs from it by a single base.

The germline V gene encodes CDR1 KGHSH and CDR2 LQKENI. Deletion took 1 base off V and 3 bases off J, with a span of 7 bases between the germline ends. The CDR3 goes from the cysteine to the phenylalanine over 13 residues. The only DNA kept is the CDR3, 39 bases in frame from the first base. None of the patients had been given any treatment before thyroid surgery. Patient clinical samples collected from about 2012 to 2018 were retrospectively analysed using T-cell receptor beta sequencing. Rearrangement joined TRBV18 to TRBJ2-7; the D gene assignment is ambiguous. The source is a female donor with papillary thyroid cancer or a benign thyroid nodule (not recorded which). Some clones in this sample may be carry-over from other donors' samples. Source material: blood. The DNA sequence is as follows: TGTGCCAGCTCACCACTCGCGAACTACGAGCAGTACTTC. This is translated as CASSPLANYEQYF.